Here is one T cell receptor beta chain with its context. Its antigen remains unknown. Second-dose intervals of approximately 4 or approximately 12 weeks were pooled. This record belongs to a study of T cell responses to AZD1222 COVID-19 vaccine. Clones were sequenced by immunoSEQ multiplex PCR, and TCRdb holds only the in-frame ones, with some missing. The sample has 100,000 to 120,000 clones, less than 95% seen once. Study findings and constraints: Females outnumbered males among donors, who were mostly white British; clonal diversity was possibly underestimated. Vaccine-associated CD4 TCRs ranged over spike, dominating at 160-218 and 743-854. Per reports, nearly half of all spike-specific TCRs target regions that are unmutated in variants.

Trimming took 3 bases from V and 7 from J, leaving 13 bases between them. The CDR3 length is 13 residues. Germline V lookup: CDR1 DFQATT, CDR2 SNEGSKA (reference sequence). This chain joins TRBV20-1 and TRBJ1-5; D unclear. This material consisted of peripheral blood, taken 28 days after the second AZD1222 dose. The origin of this receptor is an adult who received the AZD1222 COVID-19 vaccine. As DNA, the CDR3 is TGCAGTGCTAGTCATACCCGAGAACAGCCCCAGCATTTT. It yields the protein CSASHTREQPQHF.